These 14 T cell receptor beta chains share one sample of origin, sequenced in a study of blood T cell repertoires in COVID-19. The method was immunoSEQ multiplex PCR; TCRdb's version includes in-frame clones alone and lacks a portion of them. Among about 55,000 clones listed, more than 80% were seen once. The sample consisted of peripheral blood. The receptors derive from a man at least 80 years old with acute or convalescent COVID-19.

The rearrangement uses TRBV19 and TRBJ2-7; TRBD2 might be the D (6 bases). Germline V gene sequence: CDR1 LNHDA, CDR2 SQIVND (reference sequence). The V gene lost 7 bases and the J gene lost 5 bases, with 12 bases spanning the gap. This CDR3 comprises 12 residues. The CDR3, as DNA: TGTGCCAGTACTCGGGAGTTCGACGAGCAGTACTTC. Translation: CASTREFDEQYF.

This rearrangement joins TRBV4-2 to TRBJ1-4; weak D call: TRBD1 (5 bases). V was trimmed by 11 bases and J by 8 bases, leaving 6 bases between them. This CDR3 is built from 9 residues. Germline V gene lookup returns CDR1 LGHNA and CDR2 YNFKEQ. This CDR3 is CAGGEKLFF. DNA of the CDR3: TGTGCCGGGGGGGAAAAACTGTTTTTT.

The chain combines TRBV19 with TRBJ1-2; D perhaps matches TRBD1 (5 bases). Trimming left V 0 bases short and J 7 bases short, with 15 bases between. The CDR3 has 15 amino acids. Germline V gene sequence: CDR1 LNHDA, CDR2 SQIVND (reference sequence). CDR3 region: CASSIDRTGLGGYTF. The CDR3 coding sequence is TGTGCCAGTAGTATAGATCGAACAGGTTTGGGTGGCTACACCTTC.

In this sample, this clone turned up once. The chain employs TRBV5-6 and TRBJ2-2; D is unresolved. Deletions cut 0 bases from V and 0 bases from J, with 9 bases between. CDR1 is SGHDT, CDR2 YYEEEE, per germline. This CDR3 is 16 amino acids long. CDR3 sequence: CASSLDSPANTGELFF. The CDR3 DNA reads TGTGCCAGCAGCTTGGATAGTCCCGCGAACACCGGGGAGCTGTTTTTT.

The rearrangement uses TRBV15 and TRBJ2-2, with 10 bases lining up with TRBD1. This CDR3 has 21 amino acids. Germline V lookup: CDR1 LNHNV, CDR2 YYDKDF (reference sequence). Trimming at V came to 1 base and at J to 1 base, leaving 15 bases not matched to a gene. The chain's CDR3 is CATSRVWTGGPYRLNTGELFF. CDR3 nucleotide sequence: TGTGCCACCAGCAGAGTATGGACAGGGGGACCTTACAGATTGAACACCGGGGAGCTGTTTTTT.

The chain joins TRBV2 to TRBJ1-6; maybe TRBD1 (5 bases). This CDR3 is built from 13 residues. The germline V and J ends were trimmed by 1 base and 9 bases, with 7 bases remaining between them. Germline V CDR1 and CDR2: SNHLY, FYNNEI. The CDR3 DNA reads as TGTGCCAGCAGTGAAGAGGGGCTTTCACCCCTCCACTTT. Protein sequence: CASSEEGLSPLHF.

This clone came up once. The chain has TRBV19 and TRBJ2-3; 8 nucleotides match TRBD2. Germline CDR1 LNHDA, CDR2 SQIVND (reference sequence). This CDR3 has 15 residues. The V segment lost 4 bases and the J segment 4 bases; nucleotides outside the gene matches: 7. CDR3 sequence: CASSKRGNSPDTQYF. The CDR3 DNA is TGTGCCAGTAGTAAGCGGGGGAATAGCCCAGATACGCAGTATTTT.

V is TRBV18 and J is TRBJ2-7; a possible D gene is TRBD1 (5 bases). The CDR3 runs to 14 residues. The V gene's germline CDR1 is KGHSH and CDR2 LQKENI. Trimming pared 6 bases from V and 0 bases from J, leaving 12 bases between. In DNA form, the CDR3 reads TGTGCCAGCTCGCCGCCAGGGAACTCCTACGAGCAGTACTTC. It codes for CASSPPGNSYEQYF.

In this sample, this clone turned up a few times. The rearrangement links TRBV9 to TRBJ2-1; 7 bases are a match to TRBD2. The CDR3 length is 12 residues. After removal of 4 bases from V and 10 bases from J, the junction contained 5 bases not matched to a gene. The germline V gene encodes CDR1 SGDLS and CDR2 YYNGEE. This CDR3 reads CASSPSAGEQFF. The CDR3 nucleotides are TGTGCCAGCAGCCCCTCAGCGGGGGAGCAGTTCTTC.

The chain couples TRBV5-4 to TRBJ1-1; weak D call: TRBD1 (6 bases). V shed 4 bases and J shed 1 base, with 14 bases lying between them. CDR1 is SGHNT, CDR2 YYREEE, per germline (reference sequence). This CDR3 has 15 residues. The CDR3 spells CASSRGVTGNTEAFF. CDR3 sequence (DNA): TGTGCCAGCAGCAGGGGCGTGACAGGGAACACTGAAGCTTTCTTT.

In its sample, this clone was seen once. The chain couples TRBV19 to TRBJ1-3, with 9 bases lining up with TRBD1. CDR3 length: 15 residues. V shed 8 bases, J shed 7 bases, and the junction held 12 bases outside the gene matches. The germline V gene encodes CDR1 LNHDA and CDR2 SQIVND (reference sequence). The CDR3 DNA reads TGTGCCAGTTCCTCCCCCAGGACAGGGGCCAACACCATATATTTT. This gives the protein CASSSPRTGANTIYF.

The chain carries TRBV5-1 and TRBJ2-2; maybe TRBD2 (6 bases). The CDR3 sequence is 18 residues long. The V gene's germline CDR1 is SGHRS and CDR2 YFSETQ. Trimming cost V 4 bases and J 1 base, with 20 bases left between them. CDR3 sequence reads: CASSPPKVGGVNTGELFF. Here the CDR3 DNA reads TGCGCCAGCAGCCCACCGAAGGTTGGCGGGGTGAACACCGGGGAGCTGTTTTTT.

CDR3 sequence reads: CASSEDREDSPLHF. CDR3 nucleotides: TGTGCCAGCAGTGAGGACAGGGAGGATTCACCCCTCCACTTT. The chain combines TRBV6-1 with TRBJ1-6; 8 nucleotides align to TRBD1. The CDR3 is made up of 14 amino acids. Germline V gene lookup returns CDR1 MNHNS and CDR2 SASEGT. With V trimmed by 3 bases and J by 8 bases, 3 bases remained unmatched.

The V call is TRBV11-1, the J call TRBJ2-5; TRBD1 agrees at 8 bases. The V gene end was trimmed by 5 bases and the J gene end by 9 bases; junction bases not matched to a gene: 17. Germline loops: CDR1 SGHAT, CDR2 FQDESV (reference sequence). The CDR3 loop spans 16 amino acids. The CDR3 bases are TGTGCCAGCAGCCAACCGTCGGGACAGGCACAAGGAGCCCAGTACTTC. Encoded protein: CASSQPSGQAQGAQYF.